Presented here are 7 T cell receptor beta chains from one specimen sequenced in a study of blood T cell repertoires in COVID-19. Clones were sequenced by immunoSEQ multiplex PCR, and TCRdb holds only the in-frame ones, with some missing. The table shows fewer than 300,000 clones, with more than 75% occurring only once. The specimen sequenced was peripheral blood. The source is a woman aged 45-65 years with acute or convalescent COVID-19.

This rearrangement joins TRBV18 to TRBJ2-6; D ambiguous. The V gene's germline CDR1 is KGHSH and CDR2 LQKENI. The V end was cut by 6 bases, the J end by 1 base, with 13 bases between. The CDR3 runs 16 residues. The CDR3 DNA reads as TGTGCCAGCTCCCAATCCAAGCTATCTGGGGCCAACGTCCTGACTTTC. It encodes CASSQSKLSGANVLTF.

The chain combines TRBV6-6 with TRBJ1-2; 9 bases fit TRBD1. CDR3 length equals 15 residues. V shed 4 bases, J shed 4 bases, and the junction held 7 bases outside the gene matches. The V gene's germline CDR1 is MNHNY and CDR2 SVGAGI (reference sequence). The CDR3 is CASSLQGARSYGYTF. The CDR3 DNA follows: TGTGCCAGCAGTTTACAGGGGGCGAGGAGCTATGGCTACACCTTC.

This chain connects TRBV7-9 to TRBJ2-3; possible D gene TRBD2, 6 bases. The CDR3 length is 15 residues. CDR1 and CDR2 (germline): SEHNR, FQNEAQ (reference sequence). V lost 5 bases to trimming and J lost 0 bases, with 12 bases between them. CDR3 in amino acids: CASSPSSASTDTQYF. The CDR3 nucleotides read TGTGCCAGCAGCCCATCTAGCGCTAGCACAGATACGCAGTATTTT.

As to this clone: Other DNA sequences from this sample encode an identical CDR3 as well. The chain uses TRBV18 and TRBJ2-1, with D tentatively TRBD2 (6 bases). The CDR3 is 15 residues long. From germline, CDR1 is KGHSH and CDR2 LQKENI. Between the trimmed V and J ends, which lost 3 bases and 0 bases, there was a span of 9 bases. The CDR3 here is CASSPGRSSYNEQFF. CDR3 in DNA: TGTGCCAGCTCACCGGGGAGGAGCTCCTACAATGAGCAGTTCTTC.

The V gene is TRBV19, the J gene TRBJ2-5; weak D call: TRBD2 (5 bases). Germline V gives CDR1 LNHDA, CDR2 SQIVND (reference sequence). CDR3 length equals 16 residues. V was cut by 2 bases and J by 5 bases, with 18 bases left in between. The CDR3 DNA is TGTGCCAGTAGTATAAGAGGGAACACCGGGGTGGAGACCCAGTACTTC. Its translation: CASSIRGNTGVETQYF.

This clone was seen just once. The V gene is TRBV5-1, the J gene TRBJ2-4; no clear D gene. With 0 bases removed from V and 3 bases from J, the gap between germline ends came to 7 bases. Germline CDR1 SGHRS, CDR2 YFSETQ. The CDR3 covers 14 residues. The chain's CDR3 is CASSLDRSKNIQYF. As DNA, the CDR3 is TGCGCCAGCAGCTTGGATAGAAGCAAAAACATTCAGTACTTC.

The chain uses TRBV6-5 and TRBJ1-5; TRBD1 is a possible D gene (6 bases). Germline lookup yields CDR1 MNHEY and CDR2 SVGAGI. The V and J ends lost 4 bases and 3 bases respectively, with 16 bases between them. This CDR3 is 16 amino acids long. CDR3 sequence (DNA): TGTGCCAGCAGTTGGACAGTCCCTAGACTCAATCAGCCCCAGCATTTT. This translates into CASSWTVPRLNQPQHF.